What follows is one TCR beta chain and its context. Its target is not known. Distinct nucleotide sequences in the sample also encode this CDR3. Assay used: immunoSEQ multiplex PCR; TCRdb lists only in-frame clones, some missing. The sample consists of 75,000 to 95,000 clones, 85% to 95% of them appearing once. This record belongs to a study of OX40 agonist ivuxolimab in advanced cancers. For the study at large: While on treatment, patients had intravenous ivuxolimab at 0.01 to 10 mg/kg every 2 weeks. Under the entry rules, prior anti-PD-1, anti-PD-L1 or anti-CTLA-4 therapy was allowed, and more than 35% had some.

Broader study findings: In the 0.1-3.0 mg/kg groups, partial responders showed among the lowest expansion. Within 6 weeks, CD4+ and CD8+ blood T cells expanded clonally at 0.1 to 3.0 mg/kg.

The TCR sequence derives from an adult with an advanced solid tumor such as melanoma, head and neck, liver or kidney cancer. The sample was CD4+ or CD8+ T cells sorted from blood, taken in a trial of the OX40 agonist ivuxolimab.

CDR3 amino acids: CASSDGTGADTQYF. Here the CDR3 DNA reads TGTGCCAGCAGTGACGGGACAGGGGCAGATACGCAGTATTTT. The rearrangement joins TRBV6-4 to TRBJ2-3, with 10 nucleotides matching TRBD1. V lost 2 bases, J lost 4 bases, and 0 bases stayed unmatched. Germline CDR1 and CDR2: MRHNA and SNTAGT. CDR3 length: 14 residues.